The entry below gives a single T cell receptor beta chain sequence along with its context. This clone was detected only a few times. The specificity of this receptor is unknown. One base away there is no much larger clone; base qualities are not given. The library was generated by PCR. Sequenced using an Illumina HiSeq 4000. The TCR beta-chain CDR3 region of each patient was profiled by high-throughput sequencing. Under the source paper's analysis protocol: Drawing on CDR3 differences between clinicopathological groups, the researchers built a classifier meant to tell apart patients with distant-metastatic papillary thyroid cancer. The Shannon index was used to measure repertoire diversity, and the Morisita-Horn index was used to measure how similar tumor and blood repertoires were. Starting from the raw public reads, TCRdb applied fastp trimming at Q25, assembled clones with MiXCR and retained in-frame beta chains. The authors' filters were not applied to this entry. The sample yields almost 4,000 clones; 30% to 40% were counted once. The ten most abundant clones make up approximately 51% of the sample.

The sample belongs to a study of metastatic and nonmetastatic thyroid tumors (dated by TCRdb to 2018 to 2020). Notes on the research overall: Repertoires from peripheral blood and from tumor or nodule tissue samples of malignant and benign thyroid patients were compared.

The full study reports these points: In both blood and tumor samples, TCR beta diversity was reported to be significantly higher in malignant tumors than in benign nodules.

Trimming takes 4 bases from V and 14 bases from J, and the germline ends sit 12 bases apart. As encoded in the germline V gene, CDR1 is MNHEY while CDR2 is SVGAGI. The CDR3 starts with the cysteine, ends with the phenylalanine, and has 12 residues. Only CDR3 DNA remains: 36 bases, in frame from the first base. No patient had received any treatment before thyroid surgery. Using T-cell receptor beta sequencing, the study looked back at clinical samples from patients collected from the early 2010s to the late 2010s. The sequenced sample consisted of tumor tissue. This TCR came from a female donor with papillary thyroid cancer or a benign thyroid nodule (not recorded which). Some clones in this sample may be carry-over from other donors' samples. The chain is assembled from TRBV6-5 and TRBJ1-6, with a weak D call of TRBD1 (5 bases match). The nucleotides are TGTGCCAGCAGTTCCCCGAAGGGGACCCTCCACTTT. It translates as CASSSPKGTLHF.